The 32 T cell receptor beta chains below come from one sample, sequenced in a study of blood T cell repertoires in COVID-19 (TCRdb year 2020). Library preparation employed the immunoSEQ multiplex PCR assay. In its TCRdb copy, this immuneACCESS table keeps in-frame sequences only and misses some clones. Where compared with another copy, unresolved V genes explain less than half of these, and the others have no known cause. This sample lists fewer than 400,000 clones; 85% to 90% were detected once. Jointly, the top ten make up roughly 10% of the sample. The sequencing input was PBMCs or T cells enriched from blood (not recorded which). Receptors were obtained from a woman between 45 and 60 years old who had recovered from COVID-19.

This chain links TRBV12-1 with TRBJ2-7; the D call in the table, TRBD1, was not verified against the DNA. TRBV12-1 is a recognized pseudogene. This CDR3 has 14 residues. The CDR3 loop reads CASSYTGASYEQYF. CDR3 coding DNA: TGTGCCAGCAGCTATACAGGGGCCTCCTACGAGCAGTACTTC.

V and J are TRBV5-6 and TRBJ1-3; D unclear. Germline V gene lookup returns CDR1 SGHDT and CDR2 YYEEEE. This CDR3 region has 15 residues. V was trimmed by 4 bases and J by 0 bases, leaving 11 bases between them. This CDR3 reads CASSEIRFSGNTIYF. The CDR3 nucleotides read TGTGCCAGCAGCGAGATACGGTTCTCTGGAAACACCATATATTTT.

This chain joins TRBV5-1 and TRBJ2-4, with D hard to call. The germline V and J ends were trimmed by 4 bases and 7 bases, with 6 bases remaining between them. The CDR3 loop spans 11 amino acids. CDR1 SGHRS and CDR2 YFSETQ come from the germline V gene. The CDR3: CASSPGNIQYF. The CDR3, as DNA: TGCGCCAGCAGCCCAGGCAACATTCAGTACTTC.

This clone was seen only a few times. The CDR3 DNA reads TGCGCCAGCAGCGAGGGACTACACTACGAGCAGTACTTC. Translated, it gives CASSEGLHYEQYF. The rearrangement joins TRBV4-1 to TRBJ2-7, with 7 bases aligning to TRBD2. The V gene end was trimmed by 5 bases and the J gene end by 3 bases; junction bases not matched to a gene: 4. Per germline, CDR1 MGHRA and CDR2 YSYEKL. There are 13 residues in the CDR3.

The chain employs TRBV19 and TRBJ2-7, with 9 bases that match TRBD1. V was clipped by 6 bases and J by 1 base; unmatched bases: 7. Germline V gene data show CDR1 as LNHDA and CDR2 as SQIVND (reference sequence). This CDR3 has 15 amino acids. The CDR3 spells CASRYQQGASYEQYF. The CDR3 DNA follows: TGTGCCAGTAGATATCAACAGGGGGCTTCCTACGAGCAGTACTTC.

This clone was observed a handful of times. This chain links TRBV6-2 or TRBV6-3 with TRBJ1-5; TRBD1 is a possible D gene (6 bases). The V end was cut by 0 bases, the J end by 3 bases, with 9 bases between. The germline gives CDR1 MNHEY, CDR2 SVGEGT. The CDR3 covers 15 residues. CDR3 sequence: CASSYSGAHNQPQHF. The CDR3, as DNA: TGTGCCAGCAGTTACTCGGGGGCCCACAATCAGCCCCAGCATTTT.

The V call is TRBV7-2, the J call TRBJ2-5; D might be TRBD2 (5 bases). The CDR3 is made up of 13 amino acids. Trimming left V 5 bases short and J 7 bases short, with 14 bases between. Germline CDR1 is SGHTA and CDR2 is FQGNSA. The CDR3 region is CASSGLARGTQYF. The CDR3 region has the DNA TGTGCCAGCAGCGGCCTAGCACGAGGGACCCAGTACTTC.

The chain employs TRBV19 and TRBJ2-2, with D unclear. In germline, CDR1 is LNHDA, CDR2 SQIVND (reference sequence). Between the trimmed V and J ends, which lost 2 bases and 1 base, there was a span of 11 bases. The CDR3 has 16 residues. CDR3 nucleotides: TGTGCCAGTAGTATACGACTTGGCTTGAACACCGGGGAGCTGTTTTTT. Protein product: CASSIRLGLNTGELFF.

V and J are TRBV7-2 and TRBJ2-5; 9 nucleotides match TRBD1. With V trimmed by 1 base and J by 6 bases, 6 bases remained unmatched. CDR1 SGHTA and CDR2 FQGNSA come from the germline V gene. The CDR3 spans 15 residues. This chain's CDR3 is CASSLGQGVGKTQYF. CDR3 DNA: TGTGCCAGCAGCTTAGGACAGGGGGTTGGAAAGACCCAGTACTTC.

The V call is TRBV24-1, the J call TRBJ1-1; no reliable D call. The CDR3 length is 13 residues. V lost 9 bases and J 4 bases, leaving 14 bases between the germline ends. Looked up from germline, CDR1 is KGHDR and CDR2 is SFDVKD. CDR3 bases: TGTGCCACCGCCACATGGGAGGGCACTGAAGCTTTCTTT. Translating gives CATATWEGTEAFF.

The chain carries TRBV5-1 and TRBJ1-3; D is ambiguous. The CDR3 sequence is 13 residues long. Trimming pared 5 bases from V and 7 bases from J, leaving 13 bases between. The germline CDR1 and CDR2 sequences are SGHRS and YFSETQ. The CDR3 loop reads CASSDSAGNTIYF. The CDR3 coding sequence is TGCGCCAGCAGTGACTCCGCGGGGAACACCATATATTTT. Combining the CDR3 with reference TRBV5-1 and TRBJ1-3 gives the whole variable domain KAGVTQTPRYLIKTRGQQVTLSCSPISGHRSVSWYQQTPGQGLQFLFEYFSETQRNKGNFPGRFSGRQFSNSRSEMNVSTLELGDSALYLCASSDSAGNTIYFGEGSWLTVV.

The J gene is TRBJ1-1, the V gene TRBV2, with D perhaps matching TRBD1 (5 bases). This CDR3 region has 14 residues. CDR1 is SNHLY, CDR2 FYNNEI, per germline. V was clipped by 6 bases and J by 6 bases, with 17 bases between them. The DNA for the CDR3 is TGTGCCAGCAGCCTGTTCAGGGAAAGGGCTGAAGCTTTCTTT. It specifies CASSLFRERAEAFF.

The CDR3 reads CASSFPGQMNTEAFF. CDR3 bases: TGTGCCAGCAGCTTCCCGGGACAGATGAACACTGAAGCTTTCTTT. The V gene is TRBV7-9, the J gene TRBJ1-1, with TRBD1 matching 7 bases. CDR3 length: 15 residues. Germline V gene data show CDR1 as SEHNR and CDR2 as FQNEAQ (reference sequence). The V segment lost 3 bases and the J segment 0 bases; nucleotides outside the gene matches: 4.

This chain connects TRBV6-4 to TRBJ2-1; 8 nucleotides match TRBD1. The CDR3 is made up of 15 amino acids. Germline CDR1 is MRHNA and CDR2 is SNTAGT. With V trimmed by 0 bases and J by 6 bases, 4 bases remained unmatched. The CDR3 DNA reads TGTGCCAGCAGTGACTCGGCAGGGGGCTTCAATGAGCAGTTCTTC. It specifies CASSDSAGGFNEQFF.

Only one count was recorded for this clone. The chain recombines TRBV11-2 with TRBJ2-2, with TRBD2 matching over 12 bases. The trim removed 2 bases at V and 4 bases at J, leaving 2 bases unmatched. Germline CDR1 is SGHAT and CDR2 is FQNNGV. The CDR3 runs to 16 residues. CDR3 DNA: TGTGCCAGCAGCTTACTAGCGGGGGGGATCACCGGGGAGCTGTTTTTT. Translation gives CASSLLAGGITGELFF.

This chain links TRBV5-4 with TRBJ1-1; 10 bases fit TRBD1. This CDR3 is built from 17 residues. V dropped 3 bases and J dropped 3; count of bases not matched to a gene: 11. Germline-derived CDR1 and CDR2 are SGHNT and YYREEE (reference sequence). Written as DNA, the CDR3 is TGTGCCAGCAGCTCAACCGGGACAGGGGCTTTTTACACTGAAGCTTTCTTT. Translating gives CASSSTGTGAFYTEAFF.

The gene calls are TRBV5-4 and TRBJ1-6; TRBD1 matches at 8 bases. The CDR3 contains 14 residues. Per the germline V gene, CDR1 is SGHNT and CDR2 is YYREEE (reference sequence). After removal of 1 base from V and 7 bases from J, the junction contained 1 base not matched to a gene. The CDR3 nucleotides are TGTGCCAGCAGCTTGCAGGGGGCCAATTCACCCCTCCACTTT. This codes for CASSLQGANSPLHF. Combining the CDR3 with reference TRBV5-4 and TRBJ1-6 gives the whole variable domain ETGVTQSPTHLIKTRGQQVTLRCSSQSGHNTVSWYQQALGQGPQFIFQYYREEENGRGNFPPRFSGLQFPNYSSELNVNALELDDSALYLCASSLQGANSPLHFGNGTRLTVT.

The gene calls are TRBV2 and TRBJ1-5; TRBD1 aligns across 7 bases. CDR3 length: 15 residues. V shed 6 bases, J shed 0 bases, and the junction held 5 bases outside the gene matches. Germline lookup yields CDR1 SNHLY and CDR2 FYNNEI. CDR3 DNA sequence: TGTGCCAGCAGAGAAACAGGGGATAGCAATCAGCCCCAGCATTTT. Protein product: CASRETGDSNQPQHF.

V gene TRBV7-2 combines with J gene TRBJ2-3; TRBD2 matches at 11 bases. The CDR3 sequence is 18 residues long. Trimming cost V 4 bases and J 2 bases; bases outside gene matches: 11. The germline V gene has CDR1 SGHTA and CDR2 FQGNSA. The CDR3 region has the DNA TGTGCCAGCAGCTCTGTGATAGGGACTAGCGGCCTCACAGATACGCAGTATTTT. Translation gives CASSSVIGTSGLTDTQYF.

The sample holds a few counts of this clone. This chain connects TRBV27 to TRBJ1-5; no definite D call. Looked up from germline, CDR1 is MNHEY and CDR2 is SMNVEV (reference sequence). The CDR3 totals 14 residues. Deletions cut 3 bases from V and 2 bases from J, with 8 bases between. CDR3 sequence reads: CASSFFSGNQPQHF. The CDR3 DNA sequence: TGTGCCAGCAGTTTTTTCTCGGGCAATCAGCCCCAGCATTTT.

This clone was counted only a few times. This rearrangement joins TRBV5-1 to TRBJ1-1; D is ambiguous. Trimming took 7 bases from V and 1 from J, leaving 11 bases between them. CDR1 and CDR2 (germline): SGHRS, YFSETQ. There are 13 residues in the CDR3. For the CDR3, the DNA is TGCGCCAGCTACATCGACACGAACACTGAAGCTTTCTTT. Protein product: CASYIDTNTEAFF.

On this clone itself: This sample includes further DNA sequences coding for the same CDR3. The chain links TRBV2 to TRBJ1-6, with a tentative D call TRBD1 (6 bases). There are 14 residues in the CDR3. Germline V lookup: CDR1 SNHLY, CDR2 FYNNEI. V lost 4 bases to trimming and J lost 4 bases, with 8 bases between them. DNA of the CDR3: TGTGCCAGCAGTGGACAGGCTTATAATTCACCCCTCCACTTT. This encodes CASSGQAYNSPLHF.

V and J are TRBV2 and TRBJ1-3; maybe TRBD1 (5 bases). The CDR3 extends over 18 amino acids. Trimming removed 5 bases at V and 0 bases at J, with 20 bases between. Germline V gene data show CDR1 as SNHLY and CDR2 as FYNNEI. The CDR3 is CASSWAGPDLLSGNTIYF. CDR3 bases: TGTGCCAGCAGTTGGGCAGGGCCGGACCTTCTCTCTGGAAACACCATATATTTT.

The V and J genes are TRBV25-1 and TRBJ1-1; the match to TRBD1 covers 8 bases. The J segment lost 4 bases and the V segment lost 6 bases, leaving 7 bases of the junction unmatched. The germline V gene has CDR1 MGHDK and CDR2 SYGVNS. The CDR3 runs 14 residues. In DNA form, the CDR3 reads TGTGCCAGCAGAGACAGGGGCACGTCCACTGAAGCTTTCTTT. It encodes CASRDRGTSTEAFF.

This clone was seen only once. At the DNA level, this CDR3 is encoded by other sequences in the same sample as well. The chain couples TRBV12-3 or TRBV12-4 to TRBJ1-2; 7 nucleotides agree with TRBD1. Trimming removed 6 bases from V and 2 bases from J; junction bases left unmatched: 3. This CDR3 is 13 amino acids long. The CDR3 DNA follows: TGTGCCAGCAGATCGACAGGGAACTATGGCTACACCTTC. Protein product: CASRSTGNYGYTF.

The chain uses TRBV9 and TRBJ1-2; the D gene is possibly TRBD1 (6 bases). V gave up 0 bases and J gave up 7 bases, with 13 bases separating them. The CDR3 loop spans 14 amino acids. Germline loops: CDR1 SGDLS, CDR2 YYNGEE. In DNA, the CDR3 is TGTGCCAGCAGCGTAGAGGCAGGGACAAGTGGCTACACCTTC. It translates to CASSVEAGTSGYTF. The full variable domain, completed using reference TRBV9 and TRBJ1-2, is DSGVTQTPKHLITATGQRVTLRCSPRSGDLSVYWYQQSLDQGLQFLIQYYNGEERAKGNILERFSAQQFPDLHSELNLSSLELGDSALYFCASSVEAGTSGYTFGSGTRLTVV.

The V gene is TRBV10-3, the J gene TRBJ1-3; D call uncertain. Germline CDR1 is ENHRY and CDR2 is SYGVKD. V lost 3 bases to trimming and J lost 0 bases, with 15 bases between them. The length of the CDR3 is 17 residues. The CDR3 DNA follows: TGTGCCATCAGTGACCACGGGATTGAATACTCTGGAAACACCATATATTTT. This encodes CAISDHGIEYSGNTIYF.

CDR3 loop: CASSPRDPRPEQYF. CDR3 coding DNA: TGTGCCAGCAGCCCTAGAGACCCCCGACCCGAGCAGTACTTC. The chain couples TRBV6-4 to TRBJ2-7; D unclear. V lost 6 bases to trimming and J lost 6 bases, with 18 bases between them. There are 14 residues in the CDR3. CDR1 MRHNA and CDR2 SNTAGT come from the germline V gene.

This chain connects TRBV27 to TRBJ1-2; 7 positions agree with TRBD1. The CDR3 consists of 14 residues. The J segment lost 8 bases and the V segment lost 6 bases, leaving 12 bases of the junction unmatched. Germline V gene lookup returns CDR1 MNHEY and CDR2 SMNVEV (reference sequence). The CDR3 DNA reads as TGTGCCAGCAGAGACTCGGGACAGTCTCACGGCTACACCTTC. Translating gives CASRDSGQSHGYTF.

The V gene is TRBV5-5, the J gene TRBJ1-2, with D perhaps matching TRBD1 (5 bases). Germline V gene sequence: CDR1 SGHKS, CDR2 YYEKEE (reference sequence). Trimming took off 3 bases at V and 5 bases at J, with 8 bases between the two ends. This CDR3 is built from 12 residues. CDR3 sequence: CASSSGGYGYTF. Written as DNA, the CDR3 is TGTGCCAGCAGCTCCGGGGGGTATGGCTACACCTTC.

The rearrangement joins TRBV6-2 or TRBV6-3 to TRBJ1-5; D uncertain. This CDR3 is 15 amino acids long. V was trimmed by 6 bases and J by 2 bases, leaving 14 bases between them. Germline assignment: CDR1 MNHEY and CDR2 SVGEGT. The DNA for the CDR3 is TGTGCCAGCAGCCAAGACACGTATGGCAATCAGCCCCAGCATTTT. This encodes CASSQDTYGNQPQHF.

The chain couples TRBV5-1 to TRBJ2-7; D not resolved. This CDR3 spans 13 amino acids. Germline-derived CDR1 and CDR2 are SGHRS and YFSETQ. V lost 1 base, J lost 0 bases, and 5 bases lay in between. The CDR3 loop is CASSLSVSYEQYF. Here the CDR3 DNA reads TGCGCCAGCAGCTTGTCCGTCTCCTACGAGCAGTACTTC.